This T cell receptor beta chain was sequenced during a study of blood T cell repertoires in COVID-19. TCRdb's table, derived via immunoSEQ multiplex PCR, lists solely in-frame clones and lacks some. Of some 180,000 clones listed, less than 85% are singletons. Trimming left V 3 bases short and J 3 bases short, with 10 bases between. Germline CDR1 is SGDLS and CDR2 is YYNGEE. This CDR3 contains 13 residues. Sequencing was carried out using peripheral blood. The source of this sequence is a human donor in a cohort sampled during active COVID-19. The chain combines TRBV9 with TRBJ2-7; a weak D match, TRBD1 (6 bases). CDR3: CASSGKQGYEQYF. In nucleotides, the CDR3 is TGTGCCAGCAGCGGAAAACAGGGCTACGAGCAGTACTTC.